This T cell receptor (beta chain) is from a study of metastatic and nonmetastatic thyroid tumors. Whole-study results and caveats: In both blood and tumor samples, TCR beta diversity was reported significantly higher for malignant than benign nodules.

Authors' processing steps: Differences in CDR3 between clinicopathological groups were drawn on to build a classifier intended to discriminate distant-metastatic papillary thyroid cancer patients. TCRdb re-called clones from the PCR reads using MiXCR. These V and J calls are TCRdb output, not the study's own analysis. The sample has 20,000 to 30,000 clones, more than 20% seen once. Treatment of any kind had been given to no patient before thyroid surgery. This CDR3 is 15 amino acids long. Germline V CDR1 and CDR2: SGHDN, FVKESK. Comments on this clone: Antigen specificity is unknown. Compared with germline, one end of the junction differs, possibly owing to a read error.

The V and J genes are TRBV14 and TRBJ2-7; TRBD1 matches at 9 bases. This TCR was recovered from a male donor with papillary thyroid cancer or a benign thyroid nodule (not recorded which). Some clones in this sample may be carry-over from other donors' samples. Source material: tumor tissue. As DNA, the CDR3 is TGTGCCAGCATCCAAGGGACAGGGATTTTTTACGAGCAGTACTTC. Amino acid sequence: CASIQGTGIFYEQYF.